This TCR beta chain was identified during a study of memory CD4+ T cells and cytomegalovirus serostatus. Across the whole study: Of the healthy Belgian adults, under 10 were CMV seropositive and about 24 seronegative. Study results and limitations: CD4+ memory repertoires contained about two fifths of the 164 reported CMV TCRbeta sequences.

This CDR3 contains 14 residues. Germline V gives CDR1 LNHDA, CDR2 SQIVND (reference sequence). The ends were cut back, 6 bases at V and 0 bases at J, with 11 bases in the middle. As regards this clone: Its antigen remains unknown.

TCRdb's table, derived via immunoSEQ multiplex PCR, lists solely in-frame clones and lacks some. The sample shows 50,000 to 70,000 clones, around three quarters of them seen only once. The sort gate was single viable CD3+CD4+CD8-CD45RO+ cells for memory CD4+ T cells. Sequences were obtained from memory CD4+ T cells from blood. V is TRBV19 and J is TRBJ1-1; D gene ambiguous. The sequence came from an adult in good health and CMV-seropositive. The CDR3 nucleotides are TGTGCCAGTAGCTTGGACGTAATGAACACTGAAGCTTTCTTT. It encodes CASSLDVMNTEAFF.